These 32 T cell receptor beta chains originate from one sample sequenced in a study of T cell responses to AZD1222 COVID-19 vaccine. Profiled with immunoSEQ multiplex PCR; TCRdb holds only in-frame clones, not every one. Here the sample spans some 110,000 clones, more than 75% being singletons. The starting material was peripheral blood, obtained 28 days after the second AZD1222 dose. The receptors originated from an adult who received the AZD1222 COVID-19 vaccine.

The J gene is TRBJ2-3, the V gene TRBV30; the match to TRBD1 covers 8 bases. V dropped 5 bases and J dropped 2; count of bases not matched to a gene: 6. Per the germline V gene, CDR1 is GTSNPN and CDR2 is SVGIG (reference sequence). The CDR3 covers 14 residues. CDR3 amino acids: CAWRYRGITDTQYF. CDR3 in DNA: TGTGCCTGGCGTTACAGGGGGATCACAGATACGCAGTATTTT.

The V call is TRBV10-3, the J call TRBJ2-2, with D unclear. The CDR3 is made up of 11 amino acids. Germline loops: CDR1 ENHRY, CDR2 SYGVKD. V was clipped by 10 bases and J by 2 bases, with 5 bases between them. The CDR3 region is CATRNTGELFF. CDR3 sequence (DNA): TGTGCCACCCGCAACACCGGGGAGCTGTTTTTT.

V is TRBV11-1 and J is TRBJ2-3, with 14 bases lining up with TRBD2. There are 16 residues in the CDR3. Germline lookup yields CDR1 SGHAT and CDR2 FQDESV (reference sequence). J lost 2 bases, V lost 5 bases, and 3 bases had no gene match. The DNA of the CDR3 is TGTGCCAGCAGCCCGACTAGCGGGAGGGCCACAGATACGCAGTATTTT. Translation: CASSPTSGRATDTQYF.

This chain uses TRBV28 with TRBJ1-5; 10 positions match TRBD1. V was pared by 3 bases and J by 0 bases, with 14 bases of the junction left unmatched. Germline V lookup: CDR1 MDHEN, CDR2 SYDVKM. The CDR3 extends over 20 amino acids. CDR3 sequence reads: CASSLGPGQGFRYSNQPQHF. CDR3 in DNA: TGTGCCAGCAGTTTGGGACCGGGACAGGGGTTCCGATATAGCAATCAGCCCCAGCATTTT. Full variable domain (remainder filled in from reference TRBV28 and TRBJ1-5): DVKVTQSSRYLVKRTGEKVFLECVQDMDHENMFWYRQDPGLGLRLIYFSYDVKMKEKGDIPEGYSVSREKKERFSLILESASTNQTSMYLCASSLGPGQGFRYSNQPQHFGDGTRLSIL.

The chain couples TRBV7-6 to TRBJ1-2; 7 bases match TRBD1. CDR1 is SGHVS and CDR2 is FNYEAQ in the germline V gene. Trimming at V came to 4 bases and at J to 4 bases, leaving 12 bases not matched to a gene. This CDR3 has 16 residues. The CDR3 DNA is TGTGCCAGCAGCTACCGCTTCTCGACAGGGTCCTATGGCTACACCTTC. Protein sequence: CASSYRFSTGSYGYTF.

This clone came up a few times. V and J are TRBV6-5 and TRBJ2-7; D call uncertain. This CDR3 spans 15 amino acids. Trimming cost V 0 bases and J 2 bases, with 11 bases left between them. Germline CDR1 MNHEY, CDR2 SVGAGI. CDR3 bases: TGTGCCAGCAGTTACTCGACTTCATTACCCTACGAGCAGTACTTC. Encoded protein: CASSYSTSLPYEQYF.

This chain joins TRBV15 and TRBJ1-5; a weak D match, TRBD1 (6 bases). This CDR3 is 14 amino acids long. Trimming took off 5 bases at V and 10 bases at J, with 18 bases between the two ends. Germline CDR1 and CDR2: LNHNV and YYDKDF (reference sequence). This CDR3 reads CATSPYREGSPQHF. DNA for the CDR3: TGTGCCACCAGCCCCTACAGGGAAGGATCACCCCAGCATTTT. The variable domain in full, completed from reference TRBV15 and TRBJ1-5, reads DAMVIQNPRYQVTQFGKPVTLSCSQTLNHNVMYWYQQKSSQAPKLLFHYYDKDFNNEADTPDNFQSRRPNTSFCFLDIRSPGLGDTAMYLCATSPYREGSPQHFGDGTRLSIL.

The chain has TRBV20-1 and TRBJ2-3; a weak D match, TRBD2 (5 bases). The CDR3 runs to 14 residues. Germline V gene lookup returns CDR1 DFQATT and CDR2 SNEGSKA (reference sequence). Trimming pared 3 bases from V and 1 base from J, leaving 11 bases between. CDR3 DNA: TGCAGTGCTAGTGTCCTAGCCGGCACAGATACGCAGTATTTT. Amino acid sequence: CSASVLAGTDTQYF.

The chain recombines TRBV18 with TRBJ2-3, with 7 nucleotides matching TRBD2. The trim removed 2 bases at V and 4 bases at J, leaving 12 bases unmatched. Germline CDR1 reads KGHSH; CDR2 reads LQKENI. This CDR3 spans 17 amino acids. In DNA, the CDR3 is TGTGCCAGCTCACCAATTTCGGCGGGAGATCGAGCAGATACGCAGTATTTT. This sequence encodes CASSPISAGDRADTQYF.

The gene calls are TRBV19 and TRBJ2-2; D might be TRBD1 (5 bases). Trimming pared 7 bases from V and 1 base from J, leaving 13 bases between. This CDR3 has 15 amino acids. CDR1 is LNHDA and CDR2 is SQIVND in the germline V gene (reference sequence). The CDR3 sequence is CASTARGQNTGELFF. DNA of the CDR3: TGTGCCAGTACCGCCCGCGGACAGAACACCGGGGAGCTGTTTTTT.

The chain carries TRBV3-1 (or the pseudogene TRBV3-2) and TRBJ2-7, with 13 bases lining up with TRBD2. CDR3 length: 15 residues. Germline CDR1 reads LGHDT; CDR2 reads YNNKEL (reference sequence). V lost 8 bases and J lost 2; bases outside the gene matches: 6. In DNA, the CDR3 is TGTGCCAGCGGGGTGACTAGCGGGAGGCCCTACGAGCAGTACTTC. Its translation: CASGVTSGRPYEQYF.

V is TRBV6-5 and J is TRBJ2-7; perhaps TRBD1 as D (5 bases). CDR3 size: 14 residues. Germline V gene lookup returns CDR1 MNHEY and CDR2 SVGAGI. V lost 1 base to trimming and J lost 2 bases, with 9 bases between them. For the CDR3, the DNA is TGTGCCAGCAGTTACTTAACAGGCACCTACGAGCAGTACTTC. This gives the protein CASSYLTGTYEQYF.

The chain joins TRBV7-6 to TRBJ1-3, with D possibly being TRBD1 (5 bases). CDR1 is SGHVS and CDR2 is FNYEAQ in the germline V gene. Deletions cut 5 bases from V and 1 base from J, with 15 bases between. The length of the CDR3 is 16 residues. CDR3 sequence: CASSPRQRGSGNTIYF. DNA of the CDR3: TGTGCCAGCAGCCCACGACAGCGCGGGTCTGGAAACACCATATATTTT. Using reference TRBV7-6 and TRBJ1-3 for the parts outside the CDR3, the full variable domain is GAGVSQSPRYKVTKRGQDVALRCDPISGHVSLYWYRQALGQGPEFLTYFNYEAQQDKSGLPNDRFSAERPEGSISTLTIQRTEQRDSAMYRCASSPRQRGSGNTIYFGEGSWLTVV.

J is TRBJ2-1 and V is TRBV30; TRBD2 agrees at 15 bases. This CDR3 comprises 14 residues. CDR1 and CDR2 from the germline V gene are GTSNPN and SVGIG (reference sequence). Unmatched junction bases numbered 3, after V lost 5 bases and J lost 7 bases. The CDR3: CAWGLAGGINEQFF. In DNA form, the CDR3 reads TGTGCCTGGGGACTAGCGGGAGGGATAAATGAGCAGTTCTTC. The complete variable domain, with remaining parts taken from reference TRBV30 and TRBJ2-1, reads SQTIHQWPATLVQPVGSPLSLECTVEGTSNPNLYWYRQAAGRGLQLLFYSVGIGQISSEVPQNLSASRPQDRQFILSSKKLLLSDSGFYLCAWGLAGGINEQFFGPGTRLTVL.

The chain combines TRBV11-2 with TRBJ1-2; D uncertain. The CDR3 extends over 14 amino acids. CDR1 is SGHAT, CDR2 FQNNGV, per germline. V gave up 5 bases and J gave up 4 bases, with 14 bases separating them. The CDR3 DNA is TGTGCCAGCAGCCCACCCCAAGCGGGCTATGGCTACACCTTC. The encoded protein is CASSPPQAGYGYTF.

The chain uses TRBV19 and TRBJ1-6, with D tentatively TRBD1 (6 bases). Trimming pared 5 bases from V and 0 bases from J, leaving 17 bases between. The CDR3 runs to 18 residues. Germline-derived CDR1 and CDR2 are LNHDA and SQIVND (reference sequence). CDR3 residues: CASSPRTDSSSYNSPLHF. DNA of the CDR3: TGTGCCAGTAGTCCGAGGACAGATTCGAGCTCCTATAATTCACCCCTCCACTTT.

V is TRBV5-6 and J is TRBJ2-7; 9 bases map to TRBD1. V lost 0 bases, J lost 3 bases, and 4 bases stayed unmatched. This CDR3 has 15 residues. Looked up from germline, CDR1 is SGHDT and CDR2 is YYEEEE. CDR3 residues: CASSLGDRVLYEQYF. CDR3 sequence (DNA): TGTGCCAGCAGCTTGGGGGACAGGGTACTCTACGAGCAGTACTTC. Using reference TRBV5-6 and TRBJ2-7 for the parts outside the CDR3, the full variable domain is DAGVTQSPTHLIKTRGQQVTLRCSPKSGHDTVSWYQQALGQGPQFIFQYYEEEERQRGNFPDRFSGHQFPNYSSELNVNALLLGDSALYLCASSLGDRVLYEQYFGPGTRLTVT.

In its sample, this clone was seen once. The rearrangement links TRBV7-2 to TRBJ2-7; 7 bases are a match to TRBD2. The CDR3 sequence is 18 residues long. CDR1 is SGHTA, CDR2 FQGNSA, per germline. Trimming at V came to 0 bases and at J to 2 bases, leaving 13 bases not matched to a gene. CDR3 DNA: TGTGCCAGCAGCTTAGCGCGGGGGTTAGCGGGCGTACCCTACGAGCAGTACTTC. It codes for CASSLARGLAGVPYEQYF. The full variable domain, completed using reference TRBV7-2 and TRBJ2-7, is GAGVSQSPSNKVTEKGKDVELRCDPISGHTALYWYRQSLGQGLEFLIYFQGNSAPDKSGLPSDRFSAERTGGSVSTLTIQRTQQEDSAVYLCASSLARGLAGVPYEQYFGPGTRLTVT.

The rearrangement links TRBV11-3 to TRBJ2-2; TRBD1 might be the D (5 bases). V lost 4 bases, J lost 5 bases, and 20 bases lay in between. There are 17 residues in the CDR3. Germline V lookup: CDR1 SGHNT, CDR2 YENEEA. CDR3 DNA: TGTGCCAGCAGCTCCCCTCTAGGGGCAGGGTGGACCGGGGAGCTGTTTTTT. It is translated as CASSSPLGAGWTGELFF.

This clone was detected once. The V call is TRBV3-1 (or the pseudogene TRBV3-2), the J call TRBJ1-1; D might be TRBD1 (5 bases). V shed 4 bases and J shed 2 bases, with 11 bases lying between them. Looked up from germline, CDR1 is LGHDT and CDR2 is YNNKEL (reference sequence). The CDR3 spans 14 residues. CDR3 bases: TGTGCCAGCAGCCGTGACAGAACAAACACTGAAGCTTTCTTT. Amino acids: CASSRDRTNTEAFF.

The chain combines TRBV6-5 with TRBJ1-6; D perhaps matches TRBD1 (6 bases). Germline assignment: CDR1 MNHEY and CDR2 SVGAGI. Trimming stripped 9 bases from V and 4 bases from J, with 13 bases between. This CDR3 contains 14 residues. The CDR3 loop is CASTGSGYNSPLHF. The CDR3 bases are TGTGCCAGTACAGGGTCGGGTTATAATTCACCCCTCCACTTT.

V usage is TRBV27 and J usage is TRBJ1-1, with TRBD1 matching over 11 bases. This CDR3 is 14 amino acids long. After removal of 7 bases from V and 3 bases from J, the junction contained 4 bases not matched to a gene. Germline CDR1 MNHEY, CDR2 SMNVEV (reference sequence). Here the CDR3 reads CASNRTGGHTEAFF. CDR3 DNA sequence: TGTGCCAGCAACCGGACAGGGGGCCACACTGAAGCTTTCTTT.

The chain recombines TRBV18 with TRBJ1-5, with D possibly being TRBD1 (6 bases). The CDR3 loop spans 16 amino acids. Germline values: CDR1 KGHSH, CDR2 LQKENI. V gave up 4 bases and J gave up 3 bases, with 16 bases separating them. The CDR3 nucleotides read TGTGCCAGCTCACTTAAGCGGGGGGCGAACAATCAGCCCCAGCATTTT. Translating it yields CASSLKRGANNQPQHF.

The count of this clone is one. The V and J genes are TRBV28 and TRBJ2-7; D ambiguous. Germline CDR1 MDHEN, CDR2 SYDVKM. CDR3 length equals 11 residues. CDR3 amino acids: CAKTYSYEQYF. CDR3 coding DNA: TGTGCAAAGACATATTCCTACGAGCAGTACTTC.

This clone came up once. Other DNA sequences in this specimen translate into the identical CDR3. The V and J genes are TRBV4-3 and TRBJ2-6; D not certain. This CDR3 spans 18 amino acids. Per germline, CDR1 LGHNA and CDR2 YSLEER. Trimming shortened V by 0 bases and J by 0 bases, and 12 bases separated the two germline ends. The CDR3 reads CASSQDRASTSGANVLTF. The CDR3 coding sequence is TGCGCCAGCAGCCAAGATCGGGCGTCGACCTCTGGGGCCAACGTCCTGACTTTC.

The CDR3, as DNA: TGTGCCAGCAGCTCCGTGGGGAGGCATAGTAGGGGCGGCTACACCTTC. Translating gives CASSSVGRHSRGGYTF. V usage is TRBV11-2 and J usage is TRBJ1-2; D might be TRBD1 (5 bases). CDR1 SGHAT and CDR2 FQNNGV come from the germline V gene. V was clipped by 4 bases and J by 8 bases, with 23 bases between them. CDR3 length equals 16 residues.

The genes are TRBV7-9 and TRBJ2-2; TRBD1 is a possible D gene (5 bases). The CDR3 has 15 amino acids. Trimming cost V 5 bases and J 5 bases, with 15 bases left between them. Germline CDR1 SEHNR, CDR2 FQNEAQ (reference sequence). This CDR3 reads CASSPDSLLTGELFF. CDR3 DNA sequence: TGTGCCAGCAGCCCAGACAGCCTTTTGACCGGGGAGCTGTTTTTT.

This rearrangement joins TRBV7-9 to TRBJ1-4; TRBD1 aligns across 7 bases. Trimming at V came to 4 bases and at J to 0 bases, leaving 2 bases not matched to a gene. Germline V gene data show CDR1 as SEHNR and CDR2 as FQNEAQ (reference sequence). The CDR3 is made up of 15 amino acids. The CDR3 DNA sequence: TGTGCCAGCAGCTCCACAGGGGCAACTAATGAAAAACTGTTTTTT. It encodes CASSSTGATNEKLFF.

This clone was counted once. The chain is built from TRBV6-2 or TRBV6-3 and TRBJ1-3, with D uncertain. Germline lookup yields CDR1 MNHEY and CDR2 SVGEGT. The CDR3 is 14 amino acids. V was trimmed by 0 bases and J by 0 bases, leaving 3 bases between them. CDR3 amino acids: CASSYSVSGNTIYF. DNA of the CDR3: TGTGCCAGCAGTTACTCGGTCTCTGGAAACACCATATATTTT.

The gene calls are TRBV12-3 or TRBV12-4 and TRBJ1-2; D might be TRBD1 (6 bases). The V and J ends lost 6 bases and 6 bases respectively, with 14 bases between them. This CDR3 has 13 residues. CDR3 nucleotide sequence: TGTGCCAGCAGGGAGACAGGACTTAATGGCTACACCTTC. It is translated as CASRETGLNGYTF.

The rearrangement links TRBV9 to TRBJ1-1, with 7 nucleotides matching TRBD1. The length of the CDR3 is 13 residues. Germline CDR1 SGDLS, CDR2 YYNGEE. V shed 7 bases, J shed 3 bases, and the junction held 6 bases outside the gene matches. CDR3 loop: CASSTGTDTEAFF. In DNA, the CDR3 is TGTGCCAGCTCGACAGGGACGGACACTGAAGCTTTCTTT. Full variable domain (remainder filled in from reference TRBV9 and TRBJ1-1): DSGVTQTPKHLITATGQRVTLRCSPRSGDLSVYWYQQSLDQGLQFLIQYYNGEERAKGNILERFSAQQFPDLHSELNLSSLELGDSALYFCASSTGTDTEAFFGQGTRLTVV.

The chain combines TRBV5-4 with TRBJ1-2; a weak D match, TRBD1 (6 bases). The CDR3 totals 13 residues. The V and J ends lost 5 bases and 4 bases respectively, with 12 bases between them. The V gene's germline CDR1 is SGHNT and CDR2 YYREEE (reference sequence). CDR3 bases: TGTGCCAGCAGTAAGACAGGTCCCTATGGCTACACCTTC. Translating it yields CASSKTGPYGYTF.